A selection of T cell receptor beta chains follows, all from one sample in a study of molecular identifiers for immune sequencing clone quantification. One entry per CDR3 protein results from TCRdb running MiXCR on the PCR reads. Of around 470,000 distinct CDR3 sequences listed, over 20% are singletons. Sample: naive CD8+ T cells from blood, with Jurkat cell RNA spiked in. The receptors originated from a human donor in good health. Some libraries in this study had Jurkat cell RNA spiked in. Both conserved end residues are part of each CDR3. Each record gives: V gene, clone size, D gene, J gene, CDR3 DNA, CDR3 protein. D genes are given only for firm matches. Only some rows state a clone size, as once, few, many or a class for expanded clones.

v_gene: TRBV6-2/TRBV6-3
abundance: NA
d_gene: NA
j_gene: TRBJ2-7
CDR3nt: TGTGCCAGCAGTTTCAGCTACGAGCGGTACTTC
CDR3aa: CASSFSYERYF

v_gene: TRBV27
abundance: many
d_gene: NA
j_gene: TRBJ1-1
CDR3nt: TGTGCCAGCAGTTTAAATCAGGGGTTGACTGAAGCTTTCTTT
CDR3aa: CASSLNQGLTEAFF

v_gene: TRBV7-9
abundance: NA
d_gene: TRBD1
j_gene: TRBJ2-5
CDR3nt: TGTGCCAGCAGCTCGAGGACAGGGGGAGAGACCCAGTACTTC
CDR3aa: CASSSRTGGETQYF

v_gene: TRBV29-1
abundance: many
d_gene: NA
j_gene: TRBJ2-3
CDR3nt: TGCAGCGTTGACCCCCCCGGGACAACAGATACGCAGTATTTT
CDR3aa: CSVDPPGTTDTQYF

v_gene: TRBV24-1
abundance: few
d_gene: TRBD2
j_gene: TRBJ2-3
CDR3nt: TGTGCCACCGAAGAGCCCGGGACTAGCCTCGGTGATACGCAGTATTTT
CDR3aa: CATEEPGTSLGDTQYF

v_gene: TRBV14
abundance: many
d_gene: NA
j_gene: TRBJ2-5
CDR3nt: TGTGCCAGCAGCCAAGATCTTGAGGGACGCTCCCTCCAAGAGACCCAGTACTTC
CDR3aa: CASSQDLEGRSLQETQYF

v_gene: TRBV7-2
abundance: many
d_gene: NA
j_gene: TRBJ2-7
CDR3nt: TGTGCCAGCAGCTTAGCGCGTGGGGGGTACGGCGAGCAGTACTTC
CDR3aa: CASSLARGGYGEQYF

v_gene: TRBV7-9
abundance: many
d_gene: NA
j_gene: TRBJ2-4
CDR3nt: TGTGCCAGCAGCCCAACTAGCACGGTAGCCAAAAACATTCAGTACTTC
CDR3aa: CASSPTSTVAKNIQYF

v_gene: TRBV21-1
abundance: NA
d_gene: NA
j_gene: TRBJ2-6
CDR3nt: TGTGCCAACCAGAGGACAGGGGGCGATTTCTCTGGGGCCAACGTCCTGACTTTC
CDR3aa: CANQRTGGDFSGANVLTF

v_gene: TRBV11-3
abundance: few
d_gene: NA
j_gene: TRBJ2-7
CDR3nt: TGTGCCAGCAGCTTAGGTGGGCAGACCTCTTACGAGCAGTACTTC
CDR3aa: CASSLGGQTSYEQYF

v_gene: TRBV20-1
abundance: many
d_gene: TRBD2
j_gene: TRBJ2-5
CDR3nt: TGCAGTGCTAAGGGACTAGTGTCAGAGACCCAGTACTTC
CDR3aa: CSAKGLVSETQYF

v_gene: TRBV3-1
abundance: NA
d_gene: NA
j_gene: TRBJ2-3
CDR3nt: TGTGCCAGCAGCCAAGGGGGGATAGAGACAGATACGCAGTATTTT
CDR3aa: CASSQGGIETDTQYF

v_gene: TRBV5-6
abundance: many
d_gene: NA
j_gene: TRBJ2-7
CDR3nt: TGTGCCAGCTCCTTTCAGGTTGGCTACGAGCAGTACTTC
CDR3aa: CASSFQVGYEQYF

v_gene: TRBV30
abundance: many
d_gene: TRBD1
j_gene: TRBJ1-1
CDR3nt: TGTGCCGGCCACAGGGGGGGGACTGAAGCTTTCTTT
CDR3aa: CAGHRGGTEAFF

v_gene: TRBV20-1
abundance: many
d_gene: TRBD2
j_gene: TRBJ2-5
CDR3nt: TGCAGTGCTAGGGTGACGGGAGGGCCGGAGACCCAGTACTTC
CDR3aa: CSARVTGGPETQYF

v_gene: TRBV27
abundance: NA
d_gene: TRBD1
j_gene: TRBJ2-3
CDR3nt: TGTGCCAGCAGGCCAGGGACAGCCGATTCCCCACGCACAGATACGCAGTATTTT
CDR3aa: CASRPGTADSPRTDTQYF

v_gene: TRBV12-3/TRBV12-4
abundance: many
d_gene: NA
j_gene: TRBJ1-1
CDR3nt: TGTGCCAGCAGTCAAGACACCCCAGGGGCTGAAGCTTTCTTT
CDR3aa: CASSQDTPGAEAFF

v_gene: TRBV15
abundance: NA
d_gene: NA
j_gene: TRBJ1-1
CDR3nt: TGTGCCACCAGCCCCCGGTCGGAGGGCACTGAAGCTTTCTTT
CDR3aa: CATSPRSEGTEAFF

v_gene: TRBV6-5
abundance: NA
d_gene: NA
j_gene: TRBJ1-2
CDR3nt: TGTGCCAGCAGTAAGACAGTACTCTTAGCTAACTATGGCTACACCTTC
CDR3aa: CASSKTVLLANYGYTF

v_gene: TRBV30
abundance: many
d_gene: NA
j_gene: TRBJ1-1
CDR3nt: TGTGCCTGGAACGGTCAGTGGACTGAAGCTTTCTTT
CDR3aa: CAWNGQWTEAFF

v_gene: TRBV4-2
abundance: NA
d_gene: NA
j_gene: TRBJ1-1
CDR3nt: TGTGCCAGCAGCCAATTCCCAACTACCGACACTGAAGCTTTCTTT
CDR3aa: CASSQFPTTDTEAFF

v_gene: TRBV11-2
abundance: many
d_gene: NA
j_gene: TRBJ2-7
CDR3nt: TGTGCCAGCAGCTTAGTTCCCGGGGCAAGCTCCTACGAGCAGTACTTC
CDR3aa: CASSLVPGASSYEQYF

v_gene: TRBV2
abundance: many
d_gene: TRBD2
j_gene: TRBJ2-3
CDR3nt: TGTGCCAGCAGTGAATTGGCGGGAGGGACAGATACGCAGTATTTT
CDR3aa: CASSELAGGTDTQYF

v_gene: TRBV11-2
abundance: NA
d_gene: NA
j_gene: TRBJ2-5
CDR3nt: TGTGCCAGCAGCTTAGGCTTTTCGGGGGGCCGAGAGGCCCAGTACTTC
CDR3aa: CASSLGFSGGREAQYF

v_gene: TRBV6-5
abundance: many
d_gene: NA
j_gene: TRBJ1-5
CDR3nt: TGTGCCAGCAGTTACGGGAGGAATCAGCCCCAGCATTTT
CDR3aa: CASSYGRNQPQHF

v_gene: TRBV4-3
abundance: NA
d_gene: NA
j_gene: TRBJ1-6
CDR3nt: TGCGCCAGCAGCCAAGATTTTTGGGCTGGTTCCTATAATTCACCCCTCCACTTT
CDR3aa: CASSQDFWAGSYNSPLHF

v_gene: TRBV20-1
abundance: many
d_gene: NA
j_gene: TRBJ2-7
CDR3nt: TGCAGTGCTAGAGCCCCCCCGGGCGGGGACGAGCAGTACTTC
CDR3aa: CSARAPPGGDEQYF

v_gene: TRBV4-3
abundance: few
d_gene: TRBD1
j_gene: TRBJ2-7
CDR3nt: TGCGCCAGCAGCCAAGGCAGGACAGGGGGCAGCTACGAGCAGTACTTC
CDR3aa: CASSQGRTGGSYEQYF

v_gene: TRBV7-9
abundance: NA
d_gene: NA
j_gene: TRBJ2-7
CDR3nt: TGTGCCAGCACCGAAAGTGGGACATTTAACTACGAGCAGTACTTC
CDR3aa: CASTESGTFNYEQYF

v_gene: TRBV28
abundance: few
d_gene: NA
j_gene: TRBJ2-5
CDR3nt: TGTGCCAGCAGCTTAGCTAGTCAGATGTACCAAGAGACCCAGTACTTC
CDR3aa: CASSLASQMYQETQYF

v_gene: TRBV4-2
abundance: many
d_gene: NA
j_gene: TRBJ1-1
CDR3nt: TGTGCCAGCAGCCAGAGCGCGGGGCTTAGGTCAAACACTGAAGCTTTCTTT
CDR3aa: CASSQSAGLRSNTEAFF

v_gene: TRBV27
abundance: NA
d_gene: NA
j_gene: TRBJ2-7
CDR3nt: TGTACCAGCAGCACGCAGGGCTCCTACGAGCAGTACTTC
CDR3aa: CTSSTQGSYEQYF

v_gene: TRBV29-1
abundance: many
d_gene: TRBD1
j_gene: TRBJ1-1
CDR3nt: TGCAGCGTTGAAAGGTCGGACAGGGTGACGGAAGCTTTCTTT
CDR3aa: CSVERSDRVTEAFF

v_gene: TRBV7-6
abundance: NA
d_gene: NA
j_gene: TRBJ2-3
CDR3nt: TGTGCCAGCAGCTTTACCCCAGAGAGCACAGATACGCAGTATTTT
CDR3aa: CASSFTPESTDTQYF

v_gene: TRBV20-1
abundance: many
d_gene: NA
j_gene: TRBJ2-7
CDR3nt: TGCAGTGCTAGGAGGGGGGAGCCCGAGCAGTACTTC
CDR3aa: CSARRGEPEQYF

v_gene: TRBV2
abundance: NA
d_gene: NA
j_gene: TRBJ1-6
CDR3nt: TGTGCCAGCAGTGAAGGGGCACAGAGCTCCTATAATTCACCCCTCCACTTT
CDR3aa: CASSEGAQSSYNSPLHF

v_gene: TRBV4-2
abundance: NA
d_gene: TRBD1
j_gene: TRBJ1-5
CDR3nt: TGTGCCAGCAGCCAAGATGAGAGACAGGGAGGTCAGCCCCAGCATTTT
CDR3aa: CASSQDERQGGQPQHF

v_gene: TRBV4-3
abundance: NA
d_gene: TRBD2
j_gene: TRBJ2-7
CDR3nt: TGCGCCAGCAGCCAGAGACCCGGGACTAGCGGTTCCTACGAGCGGTACTTC
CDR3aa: CASSQRPGTSGSYERYF

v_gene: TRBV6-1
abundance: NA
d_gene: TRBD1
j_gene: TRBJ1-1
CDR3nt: TGTGCCAGCAGTGAGGGACAGGGCTGGACGAGCGCTGAAGCTTTCTTT
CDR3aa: CASSEGQGWTSAEAFF

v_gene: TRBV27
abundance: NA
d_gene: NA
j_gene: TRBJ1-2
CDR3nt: TGTGCCAGCAGTTCGGGGACCATCTATGGCTACACCTTC
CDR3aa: CASSSGTIYGYTF

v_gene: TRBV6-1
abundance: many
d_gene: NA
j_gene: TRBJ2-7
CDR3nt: TGTGCCAGCAGTCTTAACATCGAGCAGTACTTC
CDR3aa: CASSLNIEQYF

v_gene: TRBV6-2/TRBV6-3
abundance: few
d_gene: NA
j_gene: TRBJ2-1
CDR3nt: TGTGCCAGCTCTCTAATTGGGGACCCCAATGAGCAGTTCTTC
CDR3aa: CASSLIGDPNEQFF

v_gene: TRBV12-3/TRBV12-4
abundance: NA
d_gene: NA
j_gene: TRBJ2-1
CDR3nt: TGTGCCAGCAACGCCGCCAGGGACCTATACAATGAGCAGTTCTTC
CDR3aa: CASNAARDLYNEQFF

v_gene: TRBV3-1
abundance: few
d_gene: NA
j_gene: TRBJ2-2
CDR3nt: TGTGCCAGCAGCGGTTGGGACGGGAAGAACACCGGGGAGCTGTTTTTT
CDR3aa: CASSGWDGKNTGELFF

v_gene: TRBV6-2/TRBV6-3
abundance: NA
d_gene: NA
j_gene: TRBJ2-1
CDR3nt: TGTGCCAGCACCGCCGGGACACCTGAGCAGTTCTTC
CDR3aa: CASTAGTPEQFF

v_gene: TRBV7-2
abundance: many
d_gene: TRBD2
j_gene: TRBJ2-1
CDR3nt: TGTGCCAGCAGCCCGAAGCCGGGGGGGGGCCCCTACAATGAGCAGTTCTTC
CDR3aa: CASSPKPGGGPYNEQFF

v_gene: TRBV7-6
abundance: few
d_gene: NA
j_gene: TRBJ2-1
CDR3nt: TGTGCCAGCAGCCCCCGACAGGTCTCCTACAATGAGCAGTTCTTC
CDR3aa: CASSPRQVSYNEQFF

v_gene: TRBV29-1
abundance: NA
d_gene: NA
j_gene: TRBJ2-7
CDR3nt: TGCAGCGTTGTACAGGGTTACGAGCAGTACTTC
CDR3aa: CSVVQGYEQYF

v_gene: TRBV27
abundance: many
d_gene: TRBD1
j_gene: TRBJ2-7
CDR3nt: TGTGCCAGCAGTGGCTTCGACAGGGGGCCCTACGAGCAGTACTTC
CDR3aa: CASSGFDRGPYEQYF

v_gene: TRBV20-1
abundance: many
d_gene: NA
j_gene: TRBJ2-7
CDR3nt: TGCAGTGCTAGAGATCAGGGCCTCTACGAGCAGTACTTC
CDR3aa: CSARDQGLYEQYF

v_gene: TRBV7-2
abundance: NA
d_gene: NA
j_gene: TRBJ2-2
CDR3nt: TGTGCCAGCAGCTTTCTTCCAGATATCGGGAACACCGGGGGGCTGTTTTTT
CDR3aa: CASSFLPDIGNTGGLFF

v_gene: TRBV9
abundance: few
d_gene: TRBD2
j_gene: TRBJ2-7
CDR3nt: TGTGCCAGCAGCCCCACTAGCGGGGGCTCCTCCTACGAGCAGTACTTC
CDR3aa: CASSPTSGGSSYEQYF

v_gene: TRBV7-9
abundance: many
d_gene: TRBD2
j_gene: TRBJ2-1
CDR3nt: TGTGCCAGCAGCCCCAGCGGGAGCCCCTACAATGAGCAGTTCTTC
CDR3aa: CASSPSGSPYNEQFF

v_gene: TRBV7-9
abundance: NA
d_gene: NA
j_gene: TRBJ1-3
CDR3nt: TGTGCCACCCTCGTCAACTCTGGAAACACCATATATTTT
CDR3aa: CATLVNSGNTIYF

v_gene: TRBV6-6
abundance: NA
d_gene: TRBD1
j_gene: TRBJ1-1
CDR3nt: TGTGCCAGCAGGGGGCGGACAGGGGAGAACACTGAAGCTTTCTTT
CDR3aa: CASRGRTGENTEAFF

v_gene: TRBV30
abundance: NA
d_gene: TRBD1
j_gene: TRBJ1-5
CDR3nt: TGTGCCTGGAGTATTGGGACAGGGGTTCAGCCCCAGCATTTT
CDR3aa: CAWSIGTGVQPQHF

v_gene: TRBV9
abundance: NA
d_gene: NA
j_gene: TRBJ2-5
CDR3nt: TGTGCCAGCAGCGAGGGGTACTCCCTCCTCCAAGAGACCCAGTACTTC
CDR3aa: CASSEGYSLLQETQYF

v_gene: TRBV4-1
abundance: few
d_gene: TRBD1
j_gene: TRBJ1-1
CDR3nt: TGCGCCAGCAGCCACTTGAGGACAGGGGGTAAAGTTGAAGCTTTCTTT
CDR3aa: CASSHLRTGGKVEAFF

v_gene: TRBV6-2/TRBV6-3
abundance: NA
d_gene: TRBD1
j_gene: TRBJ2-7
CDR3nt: TGTGCCAGCCGCCTGACAGGGATCAGCTCCTACGAGCAGTACTTC
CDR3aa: CASRLTGISSYEQYF

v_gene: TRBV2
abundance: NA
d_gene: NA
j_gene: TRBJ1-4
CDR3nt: TGTGCCAGCAGTGATGGAAACGAAAAACTGTTTTTT
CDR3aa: CASSDGNEKLFF